Below are 26 T cell receptor beta chains sequenced from a single sample in a study of T cell responses to AZD1222 COVID-19 vaccine (dated by TCRdb to 2020 to 2023). The meaning of the sample's time point label: about 28 days (+/-7) after the second vaccine dose. In the paper's terms, the treatment or condition label means: meningococcal conjugate vaccine given as trial control. Libraries came from the immunoSEQ multiplex PCR assay. TCRdb obtained this table from immuneACCESS and retained in-frame rearrangements with V and J assigned. These tables miss some clones; where compared with another copy, unresolved V genes account for less than half of the shortfall, and the remainder is unexplained. The sample table holds roughly 200,000 clones, of which 90% to 95% were seen once. Roughly 1% of the sample comes from the top ten. The sample was peripheral blood, taken 28 days after the second dose of the MenACWY control vaccine. The source of these receptors is an adult who received the MenACWY meningococcal vaccine as a control.

The rearrangement links TRBV5-1 to TRBJ2-1; 10 bases line up with TRBD2. The trim removed 3 bases at V and 5 bases at J, leaving 2 bases unmatched. CDR1 SGHRS and CDR2 YFSETQ come from the germline V gene. The CDR3 length is 14 residues. CDR3 amino acids: CASSWTSGNNEQFF. DNA of the CDR3: TGCGCCAGCAGCTGGACTAGCGGTAACAATGAGCAGTTCTTC.

The CDR3 nucleotides read TGCGCCAGCAGCCAAGATATGGTTTTAGTTGGAAACACCATATATTTT. This codes for CASSQDMVLVGNTIYF. The chain recombines TRBV4-1 with TRBJ1-3; D uncertain. The V and J ends lost 0 bases and 3 bases respectively, with 12 bases between them. CDR1 is MGHRA and CDR2 is YSYEKL in the germline V gene. The CDR3 totals 16 residues.

The rearrangement links TRBV3-1 (or the pseudogene TRBV3-2) to TRBJ1-2; TRBD1 matches 7 bases. CDR1 and CDR2 from the germline V gene are LGHDT and YNNKEL (reference sequence). V lost 4 bases to trimming and J lost 7 bases; unmatched junction nucleotides: 9. The CDR3 contains 14 residues. Here the CDR3 DNA reads TGTGCCAGCAGCCCCTTCGACAGGGTGTCTGGCTACACCTTC. Translating it yields CASSPFDRVSGYTF.

The V gene is TRBV19, the J gene TRBJ2-1; the D is unclear. Between the trimmed V and J ends, which lost 0 bases and 6 bases, there was a span of 6 bases. The CDR3 covers 13 residues. Germline loops: CDR1 LNHDA, CDR2 SQIVND (reference sequence). Written as DNA, the CDR3 is TGTGCCAGTAGTATAGATGGCCCCAATGAGCAGTTCTTC. Amino acids: CASSIDGPNEQFF.

V usage is TRBV9 and J usage is TRBJ1-4; no firm D call. V lost 4 bases to trimming and J lost 8 bases, with 18 bases between them. CDR1 and CDR2 from the germline V gene are SGDLS and YYNGEE. The CDR3 sequence is 15 residues long. Written as DNA, the CDR3 is TGTGCCAGCAGCCCCGGGTCCTTAGGACCCGAAAAACTGTTTTTT. It codes for CASSPGSLGPEKLFF.

The chain carries TRBV7-9 and TRBJ2-3; TRBD1 is a possible D gene (5 bases). V lost 5 bases and J 4 bases, leaving 13 bases between the germline ends. The germline gives CDR1 SEHNR, CDR2 FQNEAQ (reference sequence). The length of the CDR3 is 14 residues. CDR3 sequence: CASSLRQSADTQYF. The CDR3 bases are TGTGCCAGCAGCCTCCGACAGAGCGCAGATACGCAGTATTTT.

This rearrangement joins TRBV27 to TRBJ1-2, with D perhaps matching TRBD1 (6 bases). The ends were cut back, 4 bases at V and 4 bases at J, with 13 bases in the middle. The CDR3 is made up of 14 amino acids. Germline V CDR1 and CDR2: MNHEY, SMNVEV (reference sequence). CDR3 sequence: CASSSRTAAYGYTF. CDR3 DNA: TGTGCCAGCAGTTCGCGGACAGCGGCCTATGGCTACACCTTC.

The chain has TRBV5-1 and TRBJ2-5; D is perhaps TRBD2 (6 bases). Germline V gives CDR1 SGHRS, CDR2 YFSETQ. V lost 4 bases and J 5 bases, leaving 18 bases between the germline ends. The CDR3 has 15 amino acids. The CDR3 sequence: CASSLGHQGGETQYF. The CDR3 DNA is TGCGCCAGCAGCCTAGGACATCAAGGAGGGGAGACCCAGTACTTC.

The chain joins TRBV30 to TRBJ2-7; D is ambiguous. The CDR3 consists of 13 residues. V dropped 3 bases and J dropped 1 base, with 10 bases sitting between them. Germline V gene sequence: CDR1 GTSNPN, CDR2 SVGIG (reference sequence). The CDR3 loop is CAWSVDMSYEQYF. The CDR3 DNA reads TGTGCCTGGAGCGTCGACATGTCCTACGAGCAGTACTTC.

This chain connects TRBV6-5 to TRBJ2-5; 10 bases line up with TRBD2. V lost 5 bases to trimming and J lost 9 bases; unmatched junction nucleotides: 9. The CDR3 runs to 14 residues. Germline V gene data show CDR1 as MNHEY and CDR2 as SVGAGI. The CDR3 protein is CASSIAGGRDSQYF. CDR3 DNA sequence: TGTGCCAGCAGTATAGCGGGGGGCAGGGATTCCCAGTACTTC.

This chain joins TRBV27 and TRBJ1-6, with 10 bases that match TRBD1. J gave up 8 bases and V 4 bases, and 8 bases lay outside the gene matches. CDR3 length: 16 residues. The germline V gene has CDR1 MNHEY and CDR2 SMNVEV (reference sequence). CDR3 nucleotides: TGTGCCAGCAGTTCCTGGACAGGGGGGAGTTATTCACCCCTCCACTTT. It translates to CASSSWTGGSYSPLHF.

This chain links TRBV2 with TRBJ1-1; D remains unclear. CDR3 size: 14 residues. The germline V gene encodes CDR1 SNHLY and CDR2 FYNNEI. V lost 8 bases and J 1 base, leaving 14 bases between the germline ends. The CDR3 nucleotides are TGTGCCAGCTCAACCCCTAGTGGGAACACTGAAGCTTTCTTT. Translating gives CASSTPSGNTEAFF.

The chain recombines TRBV18 with TRBJ1-5; perhaps TRBD1 as D (5 bases). V shed 4 bases and J shed 6 bases, with 16 bases lying between them. CDR1 is KGHSH, CDR2 LQKENI, per germline. The CDR3 is 15 residues long. The CDR3 sequence: CASSRGSREGQPQHF. The CDR3, as DNA: TGTGCCAGCTCACGAGGGTCCAGGGAAGGTCAGCCCCAGCATTTT.

The chain employs TRBV4-2 and TRBJ2-1, with 7 bases matching TRBD1. Germline CDR1 is LGHNA and CDR2 is YNFKEQ. With V trimmed by 3 bases and J by 4 bases, 3 bases remained unmatched. This CDR3 comprises 14 residues. CDR3 coding DNA: TGTGCCAGCAGCCACCCAGGGGGTTACAATGAGCAGTTCTTC. Its protein product is CASSHPGGYNEQFF.

In the case of this clone: A read error is possible here, since a much larger clone lies one base away. The chain employs TRBV2 and TRBJ1-5; TRBD1 aligns across 12 bases. With V trimmed by 6 bases and J by 7 bases, 1 base remained unmatched. Germline-derived CDR1 and CDR2 are SNHLY and FYNNEI. This CDR3 is built from 13 residues. The CDR3: CASRGTGGQPQHF. The DNA for the CDR3 is TGTGCCAGCAGGGGGACAGGGGGCCAGCCCCAGCATTTT.

Turning to this clone: This sample includes further DNA sequences coding for the same CDR3. The gene calls are TRBV3-1 (or the pseudogene TRBV3-2) and TRBJ1-2, with no clear D. The length of the CDR3 is 11 residues. Trimming took 1 base from V and 5 from J, leaving 2 bases between them. CDR1 is LGHDT and CDR2 is YNNKEL in the germline V gene (reference sequence). The CDR3 sequence: CASSQGYGYTF. In nucleotides, the CDR3 is TGTGCCAGCAGCCAAGGATATGGCTACACCTTC.

This clone was observed a single time. The chain employs TRBV19 and TRBJ2-1; 8 bases fit TRBD1. CDR1 and CDR2 from the germline V gene are LNHDA and SQIVND (reference sequence). J gave up 1 base and V 4 bases, and 3 bases lay outside the gene matches. The CDR3 length is 15 residues. The CDR3: CASSTGGRSYNEQFF. CDR3 nucleotides: TGTGCCAGTAGTACAGGGGGCCGGTCCTACAATGAGCAGTTCTTC.

The chain uses TRBV21-1 and TRBJ1-2; TRBD1 is the table's D call, not checked against the DNA. TRBV21-1 is given as a pseudogene. The CDR3 sequence is 14 residues long. CDR3 coding DNA: TGTGCCAGCAGCCCCTCTGTCAGATGCTATGGCTACACCTTC. Translating it yields CASSPSVRCYGYTF.

This clone occurred once. The chain has TRBV2 and TRBJ2-5, with no clear D. V lost 6 bases and J lost 2, with 4 bases in between. Germline CDR1 reads SNHLY; CDR2 reads FYNNEI. The CDR3 totals 11 residues. CDR3 in DNA: TGTGCCAGCAGACTACAAGAGACCCAGTACTTC. Translating it yields CASRLQETQYF.

The table lists this clone with a count of one. DNA for the CDR3: TGTGCCAGCAGCTCCCCAGGGGTGATCACCTTC. It is translated as CASSSPGVITF. The chain uses TRBV28 and TRBJ1-2; a possible D gene is TRBD1 (6 bases). This CDR3 contains 11 residues. V dropped 6 bases and J dropped 13 bases, with 15 bases sitting between them. Germline V gives CDR1 MDHEN, CDR2 SYDVKM.

The chain recombines TRBV7-9 with TRBJ1-6; D not resolved. CDR3 length equals 15 residues. Trimming took off 3 bases at V and 5 bases at J, with 11 bases between the two ends. CDR1 is SEHNR and CDR2 is FQNEAQ in the germline V gene (reference sequence). DNA for the CDR3: TGTGCCAGCAGCTTTGGAGGAGTGGATAATTCACCCCTCCACTTT. Translation gives CASSFGGVDNSPLHF.

The rearrangement links TRBV7-9 to TRBJ2-2; D gene ambiguous. CDR3 length: 17 residues. Germline V CDR1 and CDR2: SEHNR, FQNEAQ (reference sequence). The V and J ends lost 0 bases and 4 bases respectively, with 15 bases between them. CDR3 in amino acids: CASSLAERLVGTGELFF. The DNA of the CDR3 is TGTGCCAGCAGCTTAGCCGAAAGGCTAGTAGGCACCGGGGAGCTGTTTTTT.

This chain uses TRBV7-2 with TRBJ1-3; possibly TRBD1 for D (5 bases). This CDR3 has 16 residues. Trimming cost V 5 bases and J 0 bases, with 14 bases left between them. The germline CDR1 and CDR2 sequences are SGHTA and FQGNSA. The CDR3 is CASSSRDRSSGNTIYF. For the CDR3, the DNA is TGTGCCAGCAGCAGTCGGGACCGGAGCTCTGGAAACACCATATATTTT.

The chain is built from TRBV30 and TRBJ2-7; D is possibly TRBD1 (5 bases). The germline CDR1 and CDR2 sequences are GTSNPN and SVGIG (reference sequence). Trimming shortened V by 0 bases and J by 5 bases, and 11 bases separated the two germline ends. The CDR3 is 13 residues long. CDR3 coding DNA: TGTGCCTGGAGTGTGTTTGGGGCCCACGAGCAGTACTTC. It specifies CAWSVFGAHEQYF.

The chain has TRBV5-6 and TRBJ1-5; possible D gene TRBD1, 6 bases. This CDR3 has 14 residues. Trimming stripped 4 bases from V and 4 bases from J, with 12 bases between. Germline V gene data show CDR1 as SGHDT and CDR2 as YYEEEE. This CDR3 is CASSARQVNQPQHF. Written as DNA, the CDR3 is TGTGCCAGCAGCGCGCGACAGGTAAATCAGCCCCAGCATTTT. The complete variable domain, with remaining parts taken from reference TRBV5-6 and TRBJ1-5, reads DAGVTQSPTHLIKTRGQQVTLRCSPKSGHDTVSWYQQALGQGPQFIFQYYEEEERQRGNFPDRFSGHQFPNYSSELNVNALLLGDSALYLCASSARQVNQPQHFGDGTRLSIL.

The chain combines TRBV3-1 (or the pseudogene TRBV3-2) with TRBJ1-6; 7 bases map to TRBD1. The CDR3 length is 15 residues. V trimming: 1 base; J trimming: 5 bases; junction bases outside the gene matches: 2. Germline CDR1 is LGHDT and CDR2 is YNNKEL (reference sequence). This CDR3 reads CASSQGGGDNSPLHF. Written as DNA, the CDR3 is TGTGCCAGCAGCCAAGGAGGGGGCGATAATTCACCCCTCCACTTT.